These 27 T cell receptor beta chains came from one sample sequenced in a study of cytomegalovirus exposure and HLA in healthy donors (dated by TCRdb to about 2017). The library came from the immunoSEQ multiplex PCR assay. The clones in this table, taken by TCRdb from immuneACCESS, are in-frame only. Not every clone is retained; where verified, under half of the shortfall comes from an unresolved V gene, and the cause of the rest is unknown. The table for this sample lists 250,000 to 350,000 clones; 86% of them were counted only once. The ten top clones hold approximately 0.84% of the sample. The specimen sequenced was PBMCs. The source of these receptors is a woman aged 18-29 years in good health and CMV-seronegative.

In regard to this clone: Other DNA variants within this sample encode the same CDR3. The rearrangement links TRBV6-5 to TRBJ2-7; no firm D call. This CDR3 spans 12 amino acids. Deletions cut 5 bases from V and 3 bases from J, with 8 bases between. The germline V gene encodes CDR1 MNHEY and CDR2 SVGAGI. CDR3 nucleotides: TGTGCCAGCAGTCTTAACAGCTACGAGCAGTACTTC. Translating gives CASSLNSYEQYF.

In nucleotides, the CDR3 is TGTGCCAGCAGCTTTGGGACAGAAGAAAAACTGTTTTTT. Its protein is CASSFGTEEKLFF. The genes are TRBV7-2 and TRBJ1-4; the match to TRBD1 covers 7 bases. The ends lost 3 bases at V and 8 bases at J; junction bases unmatched: 3. The CDR3 covers 13 residues. Germline-derived CDR1 and CDR2 are SGHTA and FQGNSA.

This clone was seen at least ten times. The rearrangement uses TRBV21-1 and TRBJ1-2. TRBV21-1 corresponds to a pseudogene. The CDR3 is made up of 17 amino acids. In DNA form, the CDR3 reads TGTGCCAGCAGCAAATCGAGAGGCCCAACGGAGGGCTATGGCTACACCTTC. This codes for CASSKSRGPTEGYGYTF.

The chain has TRBV11-2 and TRBJ2-7, with 8 bases that match TRBD1. V lost 1 base to trimming and J lost 4 bases; unmatched junction nucleotides: 3. This CDR3 is 14 amino acids long. Germline V CDR1 and CDR2: SGHAT, FQNNGV. Here the CDR3 DNA reads TGTGCCAGCAGCTTAGGGACAGGGCCTTACGAGCAGTACTTC. This codes for CASSLGTGPYEQYF.

CDR3 DNA: TGTGCCAGCAGTGAAGGGGGACAGGGCGGCGAGCAGTACTTC. Protein: CASSEGGQGGEQYF. The chain links TRBV2 to TRBJ2-7; TRBD1 aligns across 9 bases. The CDR3 length is 14 residues. V was pared by 1 base and J by 6 bases, with 4 bases of the junction left unmatched. CDR1 SNHLY and CDR2 FYNNEI come from the germline V gene.

The table lists this clone with a few counts. The chain joins TRBV20-1 to TRBJ1-2; D uncertain. The CDR3 totals 11 residues. Trimming pared 3 bases from V and 4 bases from J, leaving 6 bases between. Looked up from germline, CDR1 is DFQATT and CDR2 is SNEGSKA (reference sequence). CDR3 DNA sequence: TGCAGTGCTAGTAACAGCTATGGCTACACCTTC. It specifies CSASNSYGYTF.

The gene calls are TRBV21-1 and TRBJ1-1; TRBD1, as called in the table, went unchecked against the DNA. TRBV21-1 is recorded as a pseudogene. The CDR3 contains 15 residues. CDR3 in DNA: TGTGCCAGCAGCAAGACGTACAGGGTGCACACTGAAGCTTTCTTT. Its translation is CASSKTYRVHTEAFF.

The genes are TRBV15 and TRBJ1-2; possibly TRBD1 for D (5 bases). Trimming took 7 bases from V and 2 from J, leaving 11 bases between them. The CDR3 spans 13 residues. Germline V CDR1 and CDR2: LNHNV, YYDKDF (reference sequence). CDR3 DNA: TGTGCCACCACCCTGGAGGGGAACTATGGCTACACCTTC. This encodes CATTLEGNYGYTF.

The V and J genes are TRBV11-2 and TRBJ1-5; TRBD1 is a possible D gene (6 bases). The CDR3 is 13 residues long. Trimming pared 3 bases from V and 6 bases from J, leaving 9 bases between. CDR1 is SGHAT, CDR2 FQNNGV, per germline. The CDR3: CASSLVRGQPQHF. CDR3 sequence (DNA): TGTGCCAGCAGCTTGGTCAGGGGTCAGCCCCAGCATTTT.

The chain combines TRBV4-3 with TRBJ2-3; 7 bases are a match to TRBD2. The CDR3 covers 16 residues. The ends lost 1 base at V and 3 bases at J; junction bases unmatched: 7. Germline V gene sequence: CDR1 LGHNA, CDR2 YSLEER. CDR3 sequence (DNA): TGCGCCAGCAGCCAAGGACGGGGGAGGGCTACAGATACGCAGTATTTT. Its protein is CASSQGRGRATDTQYF.

This clone showed up just once. J is TRBJ2-7 and V is TRBV4-3; 9 bases fit TRBD1. From germline, CDR1 is LGHNA and CDR2 YSLEER. Trimming took 0 bases from V and 0 from J; bases not matched to a gene: 9. The CDR3 consists of 18 residues. The CDR3 sequence: CASSQDMVATGGSYEQYF. In DNA, the CDR3 is TGCGCCAGCAGCCAAGATATGGTCGCGACAGGGGGCTCCTACGAGCAGTACTTC.

The chain is built from TRBV10-3 and TRBJ1-2; 10 bases are a match to TRBD1. The CDR3 has 14 residues. The V gene end was trimmed by 4 bases and the J gene end by 8 bases; junction bases not matched to a gene: 7. CDR1 is ENHRY and CDR2 is SYGVKD in the germline V gene. The CDR3 loop is CAISGEGQGRGYTF. The DNA for the CDR3 is TGTGCCATCAGTGGAGAGGGACAGGGGCGGGGCTACACCTTC.

This chain links TRBV9 with TRBJ1-5; no clear D gene. Germline V gives CDR1 SGDLS, CDR2 YYNGEE. The CDR3 totals 15 residues. Trimming shortened V by 0 bases and J by 5 bases, and 12 bases separated the two germline ends. The CDR3 here is CASSVGGVQDQPQHF. Here the CDR3 DNA reads TGTGCCAGCAGCGTAGGGGGAGTTCAGGATCAGCCCCAGCATTTT.

The CDR3 loop is CASSSSYAPGQSSYNEQFF. The CDR3 nucleotides are TGTGCCAGCAGCTCTAGCTACGCTCCGGGACAGAGCTCCTACAATGAGCAGTTCTTC. This chain connects TRBV5-6 to TRBJ2-1, with 7 nucleotides matching TRBD1. The germline gives CDR1 SGHDT, CDR2 YYEEEE. The CDR3 consists of 19 residues. V trimming: 3 bases; J trimming: 0 bases; junction bases outside the gene matches: 15. The full variable domain, completed using reference TRBV5-6 and TRBJ2-1, is DAGVTQSPTHLIKTRGQQVTLRCSPKSGHDTVSWYQQALGQGPQFIFQYYEEEERQRGNFPDRFSGHQFPNYSSELNVNALLLGDSALYLCASSSSYAPGQSSYNEQFFGPGTRLTVL.

V is TRBV5-1 and J is TRBJ2-7; 9 bases map to TRBD2. Germline assignment: CDR1 SGHRS and CDR2 YFSETQ. This CDR3 spans 17 amino acids. J was trimmed by 3 bases and V by 0 bases; bases with no gene match: 10. CDR3: CASSLAPSSGTNYEQYF. DNA for the CDR3: TGCGCCAGCAGCTTGGCCCCCTCTAGCGGGACCAACTACGAGCAGTACTTC.

V and J are TRBV2 and TRBJ2-5, with D perhaps matching TRBD2 (5 bases). The CDR3 is 15 residues long. CDR1 is SNHLY, CDR2 FYNNEI, per germline. With 3 bases removed from V and 2 bases from J, the gap between germline ends came to 13 bases. The CDR3 DNA is TGTGCCAGCAGTGAGGTACTCCCGGGACAAGAGACCCAGTACTTC. It encodes CASSEVLPGQETQYF.

The rearrangement joins TRBV4-1 to TRBJ2-7, with a weak D call TRBD1 (6 bases). Trimming cost V 0 bases and J 6 bases, with 18 bases left between them. CDR1 and CDR2 from the germline V gene are MGHRA and YSYEKL. The CDR3 runs 16 residues. CDR3 protein: CASSQEHRATGGEQYF. The CDR3 bases are TGCGCCAGCAGCCAAGAACACAGGGCGACGGGTGGCGAGCAGTACTTC.

This chain connects TRBV14 to TRBJ2-1; 9 nucleotides align to TRBD2. Trimming at V came to 0 bases and at J to 9 bases, leaving 9 bases not matched to a gene. Per the germline V gene, CDR1 is SGHDN and CDR2 is FVKESK. The CDR3 has 16 residues. The CDR3 loop is CASSQDTREGLGEQFF. In DNA, the CDR3 is TGTGCCAGCAGCCAAGATACGCGGGAGGGGTTAGGTGAGCAGTTCTTC.

V is TRBV6-1 and J is TRBJ2-5; 7 bases agree with TRBD1. Germline CDR1 and CDR2: MNHNS and SASEGT. V dropped 0 bases and J dropped 5; count of bases not matched to a gene: 6. The CDR3 totals 15 residues. The CDR3: CASSEARQGWETQYF. The DNA for the CDR3 is TGTGCCAGCAGTGAAGCTCGACAGGGATGGGAGACCCAGTACTTC.

V is TRBV6-1 and J is TRBJ2-1, with D tentatively TRBD2 (7 bases). The CDR3 is 14 amino acids. Germline V CDR1 and CDR2: MNHNS, SASEGT. V shed 1 base and J shed 8 bases, with 12 bases lying between them. The CDR3 bases are TGTGCCAGCAGTGAAGGCGGCGGGGGCCATGAGCAGTTCTTC. It encodes CASSEGGGGHEQFF.

The rearrangement links TRBV14 to TRBJ2-7; TRBD2 agrees at 11 bases. With 1 base clipped from V and 1 base from J, the junction kept 6 bases outside the gene matches. The V gene's germline CDR1 is SGHDN and CDR2 FVKESK. CDR3 length: 17 amino acids. The CDR3 spells CASSQGGLADQSYEQYF. The CDR3 coding sequence is TGTGCCAGCAGCCAAGGGGGACTAGCGGATCAGTCCTACGAGCAGTACTTC. The variable domain in full, completed from reference TRBV14 and TRBJ2-7, reads EAGVTQFPSHSVIEKGQTVTLRCDPISGHDNLYWYRRVMGKEIKFLLHFVKESKQDESGMPNNRFLAERTGGTYSTLKVQPAELEDSGVYFCASSQGGLADQSYEQYFGPGTRLTVT.

The CDR3 nucleotides are TGTGCCAGCAGTGACTCCGGGATTAGCGGGACCTACGAGCAGTACTTC. Protein: CASSDSGISGTYEQYF. The genes are TRBV6-4 and TRBJ2-7, with 8 bases that match TRBD2. The CDR3 sequence is 16 residues long. CDR1 and CDR2 from the germline V gene are MRHNA and SNTAGT. V lost 0 bases to trimming and J lost 2 bases; unmatched junction nucleotides: 6.

Many counts were recorded for this clone. The same CDR3 is also encoded by other DNA sequences in this sample. V gene TRBV7-2 combines with J gene TRBJ2-3; D remains ambiguous. The germline V gene has CDR1 SGHTA and CDR2 FQGNSA. Trimming took 5 bases from V and 2 from J, leaving 5 bases between them. The CDR3 covers 12 residues. The CDR3 DNA follows: TGTGCCAGCAGCCCAAACACAGATACGCAGTATTTT. Residues: CASSPNTDTQYF.

The chain has TRBV6-5 and TRBJ1-1; unclear D gene. The CDR3 has 14 residues. Trimming stripped 4 bases from V and 0 bases from J, with 9 bases between. Germline lookup yields CDR1 MNHEY and CDR2 SVGAGI. CDR3 DNA sequence: TGTGCCAGCAGTTTCGGGTCACTGAACACTGAAGCTTTCTTT. The encoded protein is CASSFGSLNTEAFF.

The CDR3 DNA sequence: TGCGCCAGCAGCCAGACGCCGGGACAGGGCTACGAGCAGTACTTC. Translation: CASSQTPGQGYEQYF. This chain links TRBV4-1 with TRBJ2-7; 9 bases are a match to TRBD1. The CDR3 sequence is 15 residues long. V gave up 3 bases and J gave up 3 bases; unmatched junction bases: 6. Germline V gives CDR1 MGHRA, CDR2 YSYEKL.

V gene TRBV7-3 combines with J gene TRBJ2-7; D remains unclear. The CDR3 spans 15 residues. Per the germline V gene, CDR1 is SGHTA and CDR2 is FQGTGA. With 2 bases removed from V and 1 base from J, the gap between germline ends came to 12 bases. This CDR3 reads CASSLFPGSSYEQYF. The DNA for the CDR3 is TGTGCCAGCAGCTTATTTCCCGGGTCTTCCTACGAGCAGTACTTC.

The chain recombines TRBV5-1 with TRBJ2-3; TRBD1 might be the D (5 bases). Germline assignment: CDR1 SGHRS and CDR2 YFSETQ. V dropped 3 bases and J dropped 6 bases, with 14 bases sitting between them. CDR3 length equals 14 residues. CDR3 sequence reads: CASSWPGAPDTQYF. The CDR3 DNA sequence: TGCGCCAGCAGCTGGCCTGGGGCGCCGGATACGCAGTATTTT.